The clone carrying this T cell receptor beta chain was seen ten or more times. Its antigen is unidentified. The CDR3 contains 16 residues. The trim removed 1 base at V and 1 base at J, leaving 2 bases unmatched. Germline V gene data show CDR1 as MDHEN and CDR2 as SYDVKM. The sample belongs to a study of T cells in Graves' hyperthyroidism and ophthalmopathy. Authors of the study amplified TCR beta CDR3 regions from RNA transcripts. RT-PCR in the first round (using the HTBI primer set) targeted the TCR CDR3. TCRdb reanalysed the multiplex PCR reads using MiXCR and keeps one entry per CDR3 protein. The sample includes around 400,000 distinct CDR3 sequences, around 14% seen only once; the top ten take 25% to 35%. Newly diagnosed hyperthyroidism patients aged 18 to 65 years had disease lasting under 2 months. Patients having uncontrolled infection, another autoimmune disease, pregnancy or lactation were not included. The diagnostic basis comprised clinical symptoms, serum thyroxine and TRAb, thyroid ultrasound and orbital computed tomography.

Study-wide points: Before onset, by a median of approximately 6.8 months, the model predicted ophthalmopathy.

This TCR derives from a woman between 18 and 29 years old with Graves' hyperthyroidism that later progressed to Graves' ophthalmopathy. The sequenced sample consisted of blood. The chain uses TRBV28 and TRBJ2-1; 9 nucleotides align to TRBD2. CDR3 sequence reads: CASSLSSGRSYNEQFF. The CDR3 DNA is TGTGCCAGCAGTTTATCCAGCGGGAGGTCCTACAATGAGCAGTTCTTC.